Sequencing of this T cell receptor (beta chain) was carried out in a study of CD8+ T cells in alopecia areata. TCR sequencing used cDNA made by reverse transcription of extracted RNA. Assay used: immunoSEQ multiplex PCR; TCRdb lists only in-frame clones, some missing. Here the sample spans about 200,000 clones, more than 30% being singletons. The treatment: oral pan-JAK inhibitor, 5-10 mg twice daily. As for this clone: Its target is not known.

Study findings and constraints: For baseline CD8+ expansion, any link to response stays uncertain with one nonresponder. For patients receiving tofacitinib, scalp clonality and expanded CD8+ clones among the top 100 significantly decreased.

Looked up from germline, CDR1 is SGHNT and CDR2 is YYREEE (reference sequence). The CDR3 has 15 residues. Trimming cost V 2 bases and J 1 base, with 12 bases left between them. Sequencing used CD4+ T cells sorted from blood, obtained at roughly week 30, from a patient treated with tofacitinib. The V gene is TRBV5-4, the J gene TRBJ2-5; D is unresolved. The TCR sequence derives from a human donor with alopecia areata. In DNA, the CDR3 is TGTGCCAGCAGCTTTCTCCACATTCCCCAAGAGACCCAGTACTTC. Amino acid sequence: CASSFLHIPQETQYF.